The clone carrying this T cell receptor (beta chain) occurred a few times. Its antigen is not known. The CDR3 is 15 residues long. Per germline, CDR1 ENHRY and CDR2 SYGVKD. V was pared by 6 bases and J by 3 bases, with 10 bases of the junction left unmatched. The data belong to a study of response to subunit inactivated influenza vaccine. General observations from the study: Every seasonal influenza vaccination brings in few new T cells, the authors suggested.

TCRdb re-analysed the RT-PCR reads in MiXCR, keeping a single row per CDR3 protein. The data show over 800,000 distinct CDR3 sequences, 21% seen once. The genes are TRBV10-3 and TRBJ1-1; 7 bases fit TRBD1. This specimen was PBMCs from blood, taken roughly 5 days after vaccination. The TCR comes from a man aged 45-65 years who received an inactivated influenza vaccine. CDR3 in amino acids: CAISPTRGRYTEAFF. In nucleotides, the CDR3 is TGTGCCATCAGCCCGACCAGGGGGAGGTACACTGAAGCTTTCTTT.